The clone carrying this TCR beta chain was counted a single time. Its antigen is unknown. CDR3 length: 13 residues. Germline V gives CDR1 GTSNPN, CDR2 SVGIG (reference sequence). V dropped 5 bases and J dropped 10; count of bases not matched to a gene: 6. Profiling relied on immunoSEQ multiplex PCR, and the TCRdb table lists in-frame clones only, not all of them. The table lists around 41,000 clones, roughly nine tenths of them singletons, with roughly 1.5% in the top ten. Noted time point: week 35, safety follow-up. One vaccine dose held 300 ug of mutant IDH1 20-mer peptide and came with topical imiquimod. The source of the sample is a study of a mutant IDH1 vaccine in newly diagnosed glioma. Across the whole study: The start of vaccination came 4-6 weeks after radiotherapy alone, or with temozolomide cycles. Those enrolled had earlier been treated with radiotherapy, temozolomide, or both, mostly both. At week 47 came visit V13, while visit V12 had come at week 35. Overall study results and limits: Shifts in the top peripheral T cell clonotypes seemed unrelated to pseudoprogression.

The sequence was obtained from a man aged 40-49 years with glioma. The V gene is TRBV30, the J gene TRBJ1-6, with 9 bases aligning to TRBD1. This specimen was PBMCs, taken from a glioma patient whose treatment included an IDH1 peptide vaccine. The CDR3 reads CAWRTGEDSPLHF. DNA of the CDR3: TGTGCCTGGCGGACAGGGGAAGACTCACCCCTCCACTTT. The full variable domain, completed using reference TRBV30 and TRBJ1-6, is SQTIHQWPATLVQPVGSPLSLECTVEGTSNPNLYWYRQAAGRGLQLLFYSVGIGQISSEVPQNLSASRPQDRQFILSSKKLLLSDSGFYLCAWRTGEDSPLHFGNGTRLTVT.